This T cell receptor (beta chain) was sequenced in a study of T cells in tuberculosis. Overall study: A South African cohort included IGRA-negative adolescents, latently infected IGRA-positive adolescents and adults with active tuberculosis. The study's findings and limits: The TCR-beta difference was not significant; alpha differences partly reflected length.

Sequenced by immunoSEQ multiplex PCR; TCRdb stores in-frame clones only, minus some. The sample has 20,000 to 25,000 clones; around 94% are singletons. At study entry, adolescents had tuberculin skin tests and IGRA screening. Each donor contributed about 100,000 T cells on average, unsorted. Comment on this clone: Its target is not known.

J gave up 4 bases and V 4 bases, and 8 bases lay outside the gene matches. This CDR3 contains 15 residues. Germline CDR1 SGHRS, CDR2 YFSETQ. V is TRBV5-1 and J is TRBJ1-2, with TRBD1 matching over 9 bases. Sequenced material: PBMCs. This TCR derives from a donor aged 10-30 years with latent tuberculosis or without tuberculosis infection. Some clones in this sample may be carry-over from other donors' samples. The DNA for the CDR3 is TGCGCCAGCAGCCCCGGGACAGGGACGCCCTATGGCTACACCTTC. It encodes CASSPGTGTPYGYTF.